Given below is one T cell receptor beta chain in context. Its antigen is unknown. Compared with germline, one end of the junction differs, possibly owing to a read error. These data belong to a study of blood T cells in healthy people across ages. Looked up from germline, CDR1 is SQVTM and CDR2 is ANQGSEA. CDR3 length: 15 residues. It was with a sample-barcoded 5' primer and a J-beta primer mix that a second PCR of roughly 7 to 12 cycles was run. TCRdb itself ran the 5' RACE reads through MiXCR, one entry per CDR3 protein. The table records about 800,000 distinct CDR3 sequences, 25% of them present only once. Study findings and constraints: Strong correlation linked observed beta diversity and percent naive T cells.

In addition, the sample was reused for a study of T cells of mothers and their children. From that study: Sample barcodes and 2-4 random nucleotides came from the second PCR's M1S primer. Every mother supplied over 8 million TCR beta CDR3 reads and every child 2.5 million to 3.5 million.

The clonotype originates from a boy between 10 and 17 years old in good health. V gene TRBV29-1 combines with J gene TRBJ2-7, with TRBD2 as a possible D gene (5 bases). The specimen sequenced was blood. The CDR3 spells CSVTSRTSSDYKQYF. DNA for the CDR3: TGCAGCGTGACCAGCCGGACTTCTTCAGACTACAAGCAGTACTTC.